The 20 T cell receptor beta chains below were found in one sample sequenced in a study of shared clonotypes between healthy human individuals. Clones were read by immunoSEQ multiplex PCR, and TCRdb kept only the in-frame ones, dropping some. The sample yields 2 million to 2.5 million clones, roughly 90% seen once. Source material: naive CD4+ T cells from PBMCs. Subset described: CD45RA+ positively selected. These receptor sequences come from a man between 18 and 35 years old in good health. Some clones in this sample may be carry-over from other donors' samples.

This chain connects TRBV29-1 to TRBJ1-2; a weak D match, TRBD1 (6 bases). V gave up 6 bases and J gave up 4 bases, with 12 bases separating them. Germline V gene data show CDR1 as SQVTM and CDR2 as ANQGSEA. The CDR3 extends over 12 amino acids. This CDR3 is CSVTGFLYGYTF. Written as DNA, the CDR3 is TGCAGCGTCACAGGGTTCCTCTATGGCTACACCTTC.

The chain carries TRBV5-4 and TRBJ2-1; D is perhaps TRBD2 (5 bases). Trimming removed 0 bases at V and 8 bases at J, with 12 bases between. CDR1 is SGHNT and CDR2 is YYREEE in the germline V gene (reference sequence). The CDR3 loop spans 14 amino acids. CDR3 protein: CASSLVLPGDEQFF. The CDR3 DNA sequence: TGTGCCAGCAGCTTGGTACTTCCCGGGGATGAGCAGTTCTTC.

The V and J genes are TRBV6-1 and TRBJ1-5; no definite D call. CDR3 length: 15 amino acids. The V and J ends lost 10 bases and 3 bases respectively, with 19 bases between them. CDR1 and CDR2 from the germline V gene are MNHNS and SASEGT. CDR3 nucleotide sequence: TGTGCCACGGTGGGCCTCCCTCTTATCAATCAGCCCCAGCATTTT. Translating it yields CATVGLPLINQPQHF.

This clone is a singleton in its sample. It is unclear where the CDR3 begins or ends on the DNA, so no DNA is shown, and the CDR3 is as TCRdb lists it. The V gene is TRBV7-9, the J gene TRBJ2-5; the D call TRBD1 from the table was never checked on the DNA. Germline V CDR1 and CDR2: SEHNR, FQNEAQ (reference sequence). The CDR3 totals 14 residues, both ends included. CDR3 loop: CASNRQGFLETQYF.

V and J are TRBV7-6 and TRBJ2-1; 15 bases map to TRBD2. Per germline, CDR1 SGHVS and CDR2 FNYEAQ. CDR3 length: 19 residues. Losses at the gene ends were 2 bases for V and 3 bases for J; bases not matched to a gene: 8. The CDR3 DNA sequence: TGTGCCAGCAGCTTACTTCGGACTAGCGGGAGGGGTGGCTACAATGAGCAGTTCTTC. It encodes CASSLLRTSGRGGYNEQFF.

The chain's CDR3 is CASSPETRNTGELFF. The CDR3 DNA reads TGTGCCAGCAGCCCCGAAACTAGAAACACCGGGGAGCTGTTTTTT. The chain has TRBV5-4 and TRBJ2-2; maybe TRBD2 (5 bases). CDR3 length: 15 amino acids. Germline values: CDR1 SGHNT, CDR2 YYREEE (reference sequence). V lost 4 bases to trimming and J lost 2 bases, with 12 bases between them.

V is TRBV25-1 and J is TRBJ1-1; TRBD1 is a possible D gene (6 bases). The germline V gene encodes CDR1 MGHDK and CDR2 SYGVNS. The V end was cut by 4 bases, the J end by 6 bases, with 18 bases between. This CDR3 spans 15 amino acids. CDR3 loop: CASSALTGARAEAFF. In nucleotides, the CDR3 is TGTGCCAGCAGTGCGCTAACGGGGGCCAGAGCTGAAGCTTTCTTT.

V is TRBV5-6 and J is TRBJ2-3; D unresolved. Trimming removed 3 bases at V and 6 bases at J, with 8 bases between. Per the germline V gene, CDR1 is SGHDT and CDR2 is YYEEEE. This CDR3 spans 12 amino acids. The CDR3 nucleotides read TGTGCCAGCAGCTGGTCGGCTGATACGCAGTATTTT. It specifies CASSWSADTQYF.

The rearrangement uses TRBV4-1 and TRBJ2-7; 7 positions match TRBD2. CDR1 is MGHRA, CDR2 YSYEKL, per germline. V dropped 1 base and J dropped 8; count of bases not matched to a gene: 8. This CDR3 spans 14 amino acids. Here the CDR3 DNA reads TGCGCCAGCAGCCAAGGCCAGCGGGATTCCCAGCAGTACTTC. This gives the protein CASSQGQRDSQQYF.

This clone was detected only once. This chain uses TRBV7-8 with TRBJ2-1; 9 nucleotides align to TRBD2. The germline gives CDR1 SGHVS, CDR2 FQNEAQ. V dropped 5 bases and J dropped 2; count of bases not matched to a gene: 10. CDR3 size: 17 residues. The CDR3 sequence is CASSLLPGLAPYNEQFF. The DNA of the CDR3 is TGTGCCAGCAGCCTCCTTCCGGGACTAGCTCCCTACAATGAGCAGTTCTTC.

This clone appeared a single time. The chain couples TRBV28 to TRBJ2-2, with 9 positions matching TRBD1. There are 14 residues in the CDR3. V lost 5 bases and J lost 5; bases outside the gene matches: 3. Germline CDR1 and CDR2: MDHEN and SYDVKM. The CDR3 reads CASSPGTGTGELFF. The CDR3 nucleotides are TGTGCCAGCAGTCCAGGGACAGGGACCGGGGAGCTGTTTTTT.

CDR3: CASSRGNEQYF. The CDR3 DNA sequence: TGTGCCAGTAGCAGGGGTAACGAGCAGTACTTC. The chain combines TRBV19 with TRBJ2-7; maybe TRBD1 (6 bases). Trimming pared 6 bases from V and 5 bases from J, leaving 8 bases between. The germline V gene encodes CDR1 LNHDA and CDR2 SQIVND (reference sequence). This CDR3 is built from 11 residues.

V gene TRBV5-6 combines with J gene TRBJ1-1; D ambiguous. Trimming cost V 0 bases and J 0 bases, with 6 bases left between them. The germline gives CDR1 SGHDT, CDR2 YYEEEE. The CDR3 is 14 amino acids. CDR3 in DNA: TGTGCCAGCAGCTTGGGGACCTTGAACACTGAAGCTTTCTTT. It is translated as CASSLGTLNTEAFF.

The CDR3 loop is CASSVYAGTGAYEQYF. The CDR3 bases are TGTGCCAGCAGCGTGTACGCCGGGACAGGGGCCTACGAGCAGTACTTC. The V gene is TRBV5-5, the J gene TRBJ2-7, with 10 bases matching TRBD1. The CDR3 spans 16 residues. V shed 4 bases and J 2 bases; nucleotides not matched to a gene: 9. Germline loops: CDR1 SGHKS, CDR2 YYEKEE (reference sequence).

The chain is built from TRBV19 and TRBJ1-5, with a tentative D call TRBD1 (6 bases). Per germline, CDR1 LNHDA and CDR2 SQIVND (reference sequence). The V end was cut by 3 bases, the J end by 0 bases, with 15 bases between. The CDR3 contains 17 residues. The CDR3 DNA is TGTGCCAGTAGTATGGTACGGACAGCACTTAGCAATCAGCCCCAGCATTTT. Encoded protein: CASSMVRTALSNQPQHF. Complete variable domain (other parts from reference TRBV19 and TRBJ1-5): DGGITQSPKYLFRKEGQNVTLSCEQNLNHDAMYWYRQDPGQGLRLIYYSQIVNDFQKGDIAEGYSVSREKKESFPLTVTSAQKNPTAFYLCASSMVRTALSNQPQHFGDGTRLSIL.

The rearrangement uses TRBV28 and TRBJ1-2; D uncertain. The CDR3 consists of 13 residues. Per the germline V gene, CDR1 is MDHEN and CDR2 is SYDVKM. The V end lost 6 bases, the J end lost 6 bases, and 14 bases lay between the germline ends. The CDR3 DNA sequence: TGTGCCAGCAGAGAGGAGGCAGCCGATGGCTACACCTTC. Its protein is CASREEAADGYTF.

The V and J genes are TRBV2 and TRBJ2-1, with D perhaps assigned TRBD1 or TRBD2 (5 bases each). CDR3 length equals 14 residues. The germline V and J ends were trimmed by 11 bases and 4 bases, with 18 bases remaining between them. The germline V gene encodes CDR1 SNHLY and CDR2 FYNNEI. This chain's CDR3 is CAGGPTRGYNEQFF. Written as DNA, the CDR3 is TGTGCCGGGGGACCTACCCGGGGTTACAATGAGCAGTTCTTC.

The table lists this clone with a few counts. The chain is built from TRBV7-3 and TRBJ1-3; D is ambiguous. Germline V CDR1 and CDR2: SGHTA, FQGTGA. V was clipped by 3 bases and J by 4 bases, with 10 bases between them. The CDR3 contains 14 residues. The CDR3 here is CASSLESGGNTIYF. CDR3 sequence (DNA): TGTGCCAGCAGCTTGGAGTCGGGGGGAAACACCATATATTTT.

The rearrangement joins TRBV7-2 to TRBJ2-1, with D unresolved. Trimming took off 3 bases at V and 6 bases at J, with 9 bases between the two ends. The length of the CDR3 is 13 residues. Per germline, CDR1 SGHTA and CDR2 FQGNSA. CDR3 sequence (DNA): TGTGCCAGCAGCTTGATCCTTCCCAATGAGCAGTTCTTC. Amino acid sequence: CASSLILPNEQFF.

The chain carries TRBV10-3 and TRBJ2-5, with 7 positions matching TRBD1. CDR3 length: 15 amino acids. The germline gives CDR1 ENHRY, CDR2 SYGVKD. V shed 11 bases and J 5 bases; nucleotides not matched to a gene: 17. CDR3 coding DNA: TGTGCCTCCAGACAGGGAAATAAGGAAAGGGAGACCCAGTACTTC. Translating it yields CASRQGNKERETQYF.